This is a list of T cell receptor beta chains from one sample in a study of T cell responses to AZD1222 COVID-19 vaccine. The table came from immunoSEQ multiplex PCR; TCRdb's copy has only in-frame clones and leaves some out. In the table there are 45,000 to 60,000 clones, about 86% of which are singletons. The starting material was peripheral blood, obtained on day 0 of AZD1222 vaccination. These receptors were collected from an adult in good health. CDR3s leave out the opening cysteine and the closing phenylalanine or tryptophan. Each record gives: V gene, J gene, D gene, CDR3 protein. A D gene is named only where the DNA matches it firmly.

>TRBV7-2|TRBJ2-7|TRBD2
ASSLAGGPFYEQY
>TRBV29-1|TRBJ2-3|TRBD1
SVELRISGQGSADTQY
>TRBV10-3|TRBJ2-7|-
AIGVGDYEQY
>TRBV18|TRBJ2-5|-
ASSSTGQETQY
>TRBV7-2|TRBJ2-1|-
ASSLAFYNEQF
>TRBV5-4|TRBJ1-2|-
ASSLEAAGRGYT
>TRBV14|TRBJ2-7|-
ASGNRWYEQY
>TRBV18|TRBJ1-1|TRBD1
ASSGQGITEAF
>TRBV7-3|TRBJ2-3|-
ASSLGRGGSTDTQY
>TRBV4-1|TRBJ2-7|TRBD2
ASSPRGTSGYEQY
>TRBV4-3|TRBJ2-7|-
ASSPDGRTYEQY
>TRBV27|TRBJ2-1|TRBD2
ASSLLLLAGVHNEQF
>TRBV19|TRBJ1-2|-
ASSIGFKEGWGAFYGYT
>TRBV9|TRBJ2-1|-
ASSVSSNEQF
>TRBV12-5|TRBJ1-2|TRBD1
ASGWKFGTAETLRCGYT
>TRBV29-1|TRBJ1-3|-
SVESLDRGNTIY
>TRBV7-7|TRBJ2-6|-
ASSSTPGSGANVLT
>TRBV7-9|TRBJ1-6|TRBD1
ASRMSAGQGNSPLH
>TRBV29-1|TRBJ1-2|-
SVEPRSNYGYT
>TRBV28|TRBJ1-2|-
ASSFVQGPRLYT
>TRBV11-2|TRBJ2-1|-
ASSLGLTDEQF
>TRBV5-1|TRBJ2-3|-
ASSFLSLNTDTQY
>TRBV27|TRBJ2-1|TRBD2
ASTKAGLAVNEQF
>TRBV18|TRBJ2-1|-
ASSRDEEQF
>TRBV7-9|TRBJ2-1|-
AFNEQF
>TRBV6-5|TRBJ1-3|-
ASSYSRWTSGNTIY
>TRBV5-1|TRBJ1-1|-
ASSSIKGRGTEAF
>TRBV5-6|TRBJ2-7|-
ASSLVSEQY
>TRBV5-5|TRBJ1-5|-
ASSLEGGDQPQH
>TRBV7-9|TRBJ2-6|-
ASSFTSGANVLT
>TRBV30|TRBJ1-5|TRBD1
AWSPNTGGQPQH
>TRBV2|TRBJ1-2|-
ASSEGGGLYGYT
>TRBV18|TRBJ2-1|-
ASSRDFITRDNEQF
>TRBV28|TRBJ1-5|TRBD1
ASARRQGDQPQH
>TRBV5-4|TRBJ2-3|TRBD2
ASRPGTSGRGDTQY
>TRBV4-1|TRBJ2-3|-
ASSQVSRGRMADTQY
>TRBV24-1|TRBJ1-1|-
ATSDADRNTEAF
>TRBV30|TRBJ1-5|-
AWSREGTQPQH
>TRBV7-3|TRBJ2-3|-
ASSLRGGTVSTDTQY
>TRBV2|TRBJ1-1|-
ASKAGLTEAF
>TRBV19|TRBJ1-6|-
ASKPGSSYNSPLH
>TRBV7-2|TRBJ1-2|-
ASSLGTGTLWYGYT
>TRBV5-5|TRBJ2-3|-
ASSLVPSGTDTQY